The clone carrying this T cell receptor (beta chain) was recorded only once. The data originate from a study of OX40 agonist ivuxolimab in advanced cancers. Measured with immunoSEQ multiplex PCR; TCRdb has only the in-frame clones, and not every one. The top ten hold roughly 0.57% of the sample, which has approximately 43,000 clones, more than 80% seen once. V was pared by 7 bases and J by 3 bases, with 12 bases between. CDR3 length equals 13 residues. Per the germline V gene, CDR1 is ENHRY and CDR2 is SYGVKD. This clonotype was obtained from an adult with an advanced solid tumor such as melanoma, head and neck, liver or kidney cancer. The V and J genes are TRBV10-3 and TRBJ1-1; maybe TRBD1 (6 bases). Sequencing used CD4+ or CD8+ T cells sorted from blood, obtained in a trial of the OX40 agonist ivuxolimab. CDR3 DNA sequence: TGTGCCATCAATCGGGGGGCTCACACTGAAGCTTTCTTT. It specifies CAINRGAHTEAFF.